A selection of T cell receptor beta chains follows, all from one sample in a study of shared clonotypes between healthy human individuals. Sequencing used immunoSEQ multiplex PCR; TCRdb keeps in-frame clones, though not all of them. This table has some 200,000 clones, 66% appearing once. The sample consisted of memory CD4+ T cells sorted from blood. The receptors shown here come from a man younger than 40 in good health. Both conserved end residues are part of each CDR3. A D gene is named only where the DNA matches it firmly. Clone size is not always given. Where it is, it says once, few, many or a class for expanded clones.

V: TRBV10-3; length: 13; size: NA; J: TRBJ1-5; D: TRBD1; DNA: TGTGCCACCGGCAGGGGGACGAATCAGCCCCAGCATTTT; CDR3: CATGRGTNQPQHF
V: TRBV10-3; length: 14; size: few; J: TRBJ2-1; D: NA; DNA: TGTGCCATCAGTGAGTCCGGCGACAGTAGTGAGCAGTTCTTC; CDR3: CAISESGDSSEQFF
V: TRBV5-8; length: 17; size: NA; J: TRBJ2-7; D: TRBD2; DNA: TGTGCCAGCAGGGGCAGGAGACTAGCGGGAGAGGAGTACGAGCAGTACTTC; CDR3: CASRGRRLAGEEYEQYF
V: TRBV19; length: 16; size: once; J: TRBJ2-7; D: NA; DNA: TGTGCCAGTAGTTCAGGGACGGTGGGGTATATCTACGAGCAGTACTTC; CDR3: CASSSGTVGYIYEQYF
V: TRBV6-5; length: 13; size: NA; J: TRBJ2-2; D: NA; DNA: TGTGCCAGCAGGGACTCGAACACCGGGGAGCTGTTTTTT; CDR3: CASRDSNTGELFF
V: TRBV5-5; length: 16; size: NA; J: TRBJ2-1; D: NA; DNA: TGTGCCAGCAGCTTGGGGTACGCCAGGTCTGGCAATGAGCAGTTCTTC; CDR3: CASSLGYARSGNEQFF
V: TRBV25-1; length: 11; size: few; J: TRBJ2-3; D: NA; DNA: TGTGCCAGCTCCCACACAGATACGCAGTATTTT; CDR3: CASSHTDTQYF
V: TRBV5-1; length: 12; size: many; J: TRBJ2-1; D: NA; DNA: TGCGCCAGCAGCAAAACCTTGGATGAGCAGTTCTTC; CDR3: CASSKTLDEQFF
V: TRBV27; length: 11; size: NA; J: TRBJ2-5; D: NA; DNA: TGTGCCAGCGATGGGCGTAAGACCCAGTACTTC; CDR3: CASDGRKTQYF
V: TRBV18; length: 15; size: NA; J: TRBJ1-4; D: NA; DNA: TGTGCCAGCTCACCACCGTTGGGGGGCGGAGAAAAACTGTTTTTT; CDR3: CASSPPLGGGEKLFF
V: TRBV11-2; length: 13; size: once; J: TRBJ2-5; D: NA; DNA: TGTGCCAGCAGCTTAGGGGGCCAAGAGACCCAGTACTTC; CDR3: CASSLGGQETQYF
V: TRBV9; length: 15; size: once; J: TRBJ2-1; D: TRBD2; DNA: TGTGCCAGCAGCGTAGTTGGTAGCGGGTCTGGGGCGCAGTTCTTC; CDR3: CASSVVGSGSGAQFF
V: TRBV7-9; length: 18; size: NA; J: TRBJ2-3; D: NA; DNA: TGTGCCAGCAGCTTAGGAGGGGGGACGCCCCTGCGGGCAGATACGCAGTATTTT; CDR3: CASSLGGGTPLRADTQYF
V: TRBV9; length: 16; size: NA; J: TRBJ2-1; D: TRBD2; DNA: TGTGCCAGCAGCGTCCTATGGGCTAGCGGGAACAATGAGCAGTTCTTC; CDR3: CASSVLWASGNNEQFF
V: TRBV7-6; length: 14; size: NA; J: TRBJ2-7; D: NA; DNA: TGTGCCAGCAGCTTAGCGGGGACCTCTTACGAGCAGTACTTC; CDR3: CASSLAGTSYEQYF
V: TRBV6-5; length: 13; size: NA; J: TRBJ1-5; D: NA; DNA: TGTGCCAGCAGTTACGACCTGGATCAGCCCCAGCATTTT; CDR3: CASSYDLDQPQHF
V: TRBV10-1; length: 14; size: NA; J: TRBJ2-7; D: TRBD2; DNA: TGCGCCAGCAGTAAGACTAGCGGGCCCGGGGAGCAGTACTTC; CDR3: CASSKTSGPGEQYF
V: TRBV25-1; length: 13; size: NA; J: TRBJ2-4; D: NA; DNA: TGTGCCAGCAGTCGCGGAGGGGAAAACATTCAGTACTTC; CDR3: CASSRGGENIQYF
V: TRBV2; length: 15; size: NA; J: TRBJ2-3; D: NA; DNA: TGTGCCAGCAGTCTGGAGGTTACCGGCACAGATACGCAGTATTTT; CDR3: CASSLEVTGTDTQYF
V: TRBV4-1; length: 16; size: NA; J: TRBJ1-4; D: NA; DNA: TGCGCCAGCAGCCCAATCGGCCTCCGACGGAGTGAAAAACTGTTTTTT; CDR3: CASSPIGLRRSEKLFF
V: TRBV14; length: 17; size: NA; J: TRBJ2-1; D: NA; DNA: TGTGCCAGCAGCCCATTTCTAGGGATTGGGAGGAACAATGAGCAGTTCTTC; CDR3: CASSPFLGIGRNNEQFF
V: TRBV6-5; length: 14; size: NA; J: TRBJ2-7; D: TRBD2; DNA: TGTGCCAGCAGTTTCGGGGGGGCTCCCTACGAGCAGTACTTC; CDR3: CASSFGGAPYEQYF
V: TRBV5-1; length: 12; size: once; J: TRBJ2-5; D: NA; DNA: TGCGCCAGCAGCTTGGAATCCGGGACCCAGTACTTC; CDR3: CASSLESGTQYF
V: TRBV10-2; length: 14; size: NA; J: TRBJ2-5; D: NA; DNA: TGCGCCAGCAGTGAGTCTAGAGGCCTCGAGACCCAGTACTTC; CDR3: CASSESRGLETQYF
V: TRBV7-6; length: 13; size: NA; J: TRBJ1-1; D: NA; DNA: TGTGCCAGCAGCTTATCAGGTAACACTGAAGCTTTCTTT; CDR3: CASSLSGNTEAFF
V: TRBV7-2; length: 15; size: NA; J: TRBJ1-5; D: TRBD1; DNA: TGTGCCAGCAGCCTATACGGACAGGGCGATCAGCCCCAGCATTTT; CDR3: CASSLYGQGDQPQHF
V: TRBV7-6; length: 15; size: NA; J: TRBJ1-1; D: NA; DNA: TGTGCCAGCAGCCCACTCGGCCGGGTGAACACTGAAGCTTTCTTT; CDR3: CASSPLGRVNTEAFF
V: TRBV4-3; length: 15; size: NA; J: TRBJ1-5; D: NA; DNA: TGCGCCAGCAGTCGTTCACGGGACACCTATCAGCCCCAGCATTTT; CDR3: CASSRSRDTYQPQHF
V: TRBV18; length: 13; size: NA; J: TRBJ2-7; D: NA; DNA: TGTGCCAGCTCACCTGATAGTATTAACGAGCAGTACTTC; CDR3: CASSPDSINEQYF
V: TRBV5-6; length: 15; size: NA; J: TRBJ2-3; D: NA; DNA: TGTGCCAGCAGCATGGGTTGGGGAGACACAGATACGCAGTATTTT; CDR3: CASSMGWGDTDTQYF
V: TRBV18; length: 12; size: NA; J: TRBJ2-3; D: NA; DNA: TGTGCCAGCTCACCATACTCAGATACGCAGTATTTT; CDR3: CASSPYSDTQYF
V: TRBV5-5; length: 17; size: NA; J: TRBJ2-7; D: TRBD2; DNA: TGTGCCAGCAGCCTAGGACTAGCGGGAGGTAGTGGCTACGAGCAGTACTTC; CDR3: CASSLGLAGGSGYEQYF
V: TRBV2; length: 15; size: NA; J: TRBJ1-2; D: TRBD1; DNA: TGTGCCAGCACCATGGGTACAGGGGGAGGCTATGGCTACACCTTC; CDR3: CASTMGTGGGYGYTF
V: TRBV19; length: 16; size: NA; J: TRBJ2-2; D: NA; DNA: TGTGCCAGTAGCCGCGACCGGGACCTTAACACCGGGGAGCTGTTTTTT; CDR3: CASSRDRDLNTGELFF
V: TRBV14; length: 14; size: NA; J: TRBJ2-7; D: TRBD2; DNA: TGTGCCAGCAGCCAAGTAAAAGCGGGAAATGAGCAGTACTTC; CDR3: CASSQVKAGNEQYF
V: TRBV5-8; length: 12; size: NA; J: TRBJ2-1; D: TRBD2; DNA: TGTGCCAGCAGCTGGGGAGGGAGAGAGCAGTTCTTC; CDR3: CASSWGGREQFF
V: TRBV11-2; length: 15; size: NA; J: TRBJ2-7; D: TRBD2; DNA: TGTGCCAGCAGCTTAGGGACTAGCGGGGGTCTCGAGCAGTACTTC; CDR3: CASSLGTSGGLEQYF
V: TRBV5-1; length: 15; size: once; J: TRBJ2-7; D: TRBD1; DNA: TGCGCCAGCAGCTCGACCGGGACAGGGTTCCCCGAGCAGTACTTC; CDR3: CASSSTGTGFPEQYF
V: TRBV30; length: 16; size: NA; J: TRBJ2-7; D: TRBD2; DNA: TGTGCCTGGAGTGTATTACGCGGGAGGCGAGCTTACGAGCAGTACTTC; CDR3: CAWSVLRGRRAYEQYF
V: TRBV5-4; length: 12; size: few; J: TRBJ2-4; D: NA; DNA: TGTGCCAGCAGCTGGGGTGGGACCGGGCAGTACTTC; CDR3: CASSWGGTGQYF
V: TRBV4-1; length: 19; size: NA; J: TRBJ2-5; D: NA; DNA: TGCGCCAGCAGCCAAGTCTGGTTACGGACGGCCGATCTAAAAGAGACCCAGTACTTC; CDR3: CASSQVWLRTADLKETQYF
V: TRBV9; length: 12; size: NA; J: TRBJ2-3; D: NA; DNA: TGTGCCAGCAGCGTCGCTCCAGATACGCAGTATTTT; CDR3: CASSVAPDTQYF
V: TRBV7-3; length: 13; size: few; J: TRBJ2-7; D: NA; DNA: TGTGTCCCACCCAGGGGAAATAGGTACGAGCAGTACTTC; CDR3: CVPPRGNRYEQYF
V: TRBV5-1; length: 16; size: NA; J: TRBJ2-5; D: TRBD2; DNA: TGCGCCAGCAGCGGGGTCAGCGGGAGGGCCCAAGAGACCCAGTACTTC; CDR3: CASSGVSGRAQETQYF
V: TRBV7-2; length: 14; size: once; J: TRBJ2-7; D: TRBD1; DNA: TGTGCCAGCAGCTTATACAGGGGGCTCTACGAGCAGTACTTC; CDR3: CASSLYRGLYEQYF
V: TRBV7-9; length: 17; size: NA; J: TRBJ1-2; D: NA; DNA: TGTGCCAGCAGCTTAGCGGCAGGGAGTGGCTCAAACTATGGCTACACCTTC; CDR3: CASSLAAGSGSNYGYTF
V: TRBV19; length: 13; size: NA; J: TRBJ1-2; D: TRBD1; DNA: TGTGCCAGTAGTGGCACAGGGGCCTATGGCTACACCTTC; CDR3: CASSGTGAYGYTF
V: TRBV2; length: 16; size: NA; J: TRBJ2-1; D: TRBD1; DNA: TGTGCCAGCAGTGCACAGGGGGCTTCCTCCTACAATGAGCAGTTCTTC; CDR3: CASSAQGASSYNEQFF
V: TRBV20-1; length: 11; size: NA; J: TRBJ2-5; D: TRBD1; DNA: TGCAGTGCTCGACAGGGTGAGACCCAGTACTTC; CDR3: CSARQGETQYF
V: TRBV14; length: 13; size: once; J: TRBJ2-7; D: NA; DNA: TGTGCCAGCAGCCAAGATCGGAGCGAGGGGCAGTACTTC; CDR3: CASSQDRSEGQYF
V: TRBV9; length: 18; size: NA; J: TRBJ2-1; D: NA; DNA: TGTGCCAGCAGCGTGGAACTCGAATGGGCCGGGAAGGGGAATGAGCAGTTCTTC; CDR3: CASSVELEWAGKGNEQFF
V: TRBV10-2; length: 14; size: NA; J: TRBJ1-2; D: NA; DNA: TGCGCCAGCACCCTCGCTACAGGGAACTATGGCTACACCTTC; CDR3: CASTLATGNYGYTF
V: TRBV10-3; length: 13; size: few; J: TRBJ2-3; D: NA; DNA: TGTGCCATCAGTGAGGGAAATTCGGATACGCAGTATTTT; CDR3: CAISEGNSDTQYF
V: TRBV5-4; length: 14; size: NA; J: TRBJ1-1; D: NA; DNA: TGTGCCAGCAGCGTAAGTAGTATTGGCACTGAAGCTTTCTTT; CDR3: CASSVSSIGTEAFF
V: TRBV2; length: 14; size: NA; J: TRBJ2-7; D: TRBD2; DNA: TGTGCCAGCTGCCGCGGGAGGGCCACCTACGAGCAGTACTTC; CDR3: CASCRGRATYEQYF
V: TRBV4-1; length: 19; size: NA; J: TRBJ2-1; D: TRBD2; DNA: TGCGCCAGCAGCCAACTTGGGACTAGCGGGCTCAGCTCCTACAATGAGCAGTTCTTC; CDR3: CASSQLGTSGLSSYNEQFF
V: TRBV27; length: 13; size: once; J: TRBJ1-1; D: TRBD1; DNA: TGTGCCAGCAGGCGACAGGGAGGCACTGAAGCTTTCTTT; CDR3: CASRRQGGTEAFF
V: TRBV12-2; length: 14; size: NA; J: TRBJ2-7; D: NA; DNA: TGTGCAAGTCGCCTGACAGGGATAGGTCTCGAGCAGTACTTC; CDR3: CASRLTGIGLEQYF
V: TRBV7-9; length: 17; size: NA; J: TRBJ2-7; D: TRBD1; DNA: TGTGCCAGCAGTCCAAACGCGCGACAGGGGATATCCTACGAGCAGTACTTC; CDR3: CASSPNARQGISYEQYF